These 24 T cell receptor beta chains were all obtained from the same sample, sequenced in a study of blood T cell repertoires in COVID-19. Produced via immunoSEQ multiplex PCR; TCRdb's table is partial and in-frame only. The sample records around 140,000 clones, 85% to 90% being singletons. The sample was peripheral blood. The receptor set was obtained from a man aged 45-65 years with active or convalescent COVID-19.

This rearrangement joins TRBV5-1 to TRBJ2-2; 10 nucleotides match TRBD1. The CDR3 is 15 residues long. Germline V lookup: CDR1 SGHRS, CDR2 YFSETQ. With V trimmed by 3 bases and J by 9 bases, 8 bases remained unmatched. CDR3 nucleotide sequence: TGCGCCAGCAGCTCGTCCGGGACAGGGGACCGGGAGCTGTTTTTT. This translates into CASSSSGTGDRELFF.

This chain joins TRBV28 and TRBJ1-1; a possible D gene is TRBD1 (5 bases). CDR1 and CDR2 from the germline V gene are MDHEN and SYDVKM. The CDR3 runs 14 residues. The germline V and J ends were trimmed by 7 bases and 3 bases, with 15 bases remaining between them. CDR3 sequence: CASTWGGTYTEAFF. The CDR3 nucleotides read TGTGCCAGCACCTGGGGGGGGACGTACACTGAAGCTTTCTTT.

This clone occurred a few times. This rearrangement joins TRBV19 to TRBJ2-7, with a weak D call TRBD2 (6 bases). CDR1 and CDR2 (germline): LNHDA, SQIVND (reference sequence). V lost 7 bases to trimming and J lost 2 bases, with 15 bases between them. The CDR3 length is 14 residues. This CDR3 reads CASTPRGGAYEQYF. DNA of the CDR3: TGTGCCAGTACCCCCCGGGGCGGGGCCTACGAGCAGTACTTC.

The CDR3 loop is CASRKDRGGYEQYF. The CDR3 bases are TGTGCCAGCAGAAAGGACAGGGGAGGCTACGAGCAGTACTTC. The chain links TRBV6-5 to TRBJ2-7; 9 nucleotides line up with TRBD1. Looked up from germline, CDR1 is MNHEY and CDR2 is SVGAGI. The V and J ends lost 6 bases and 3 bases, in that order; junction bases with no gene match: 6. CDR3 length equals 14 residues.

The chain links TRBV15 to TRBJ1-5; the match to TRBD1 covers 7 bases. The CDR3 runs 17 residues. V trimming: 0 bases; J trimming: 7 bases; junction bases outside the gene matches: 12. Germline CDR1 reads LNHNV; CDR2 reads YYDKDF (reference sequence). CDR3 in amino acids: CATSRDTDGRGYQPQHF. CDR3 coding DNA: TGTGCCACCAGCAGAGATACTGACGGCAGGGGGTACCAGCCCCAGCATTTT. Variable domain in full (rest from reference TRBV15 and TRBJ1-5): DAMVIQNPRYQVTQFGKPVTLSCSQTLNHNVMYWYQQKSSQAPKLLFHYYDKDFNNEADTPDNFQSRRPNTSFCFLDIRSPGLGDTAMYLCATSRDTDGRGYQPQHFGDGTRLSIL.

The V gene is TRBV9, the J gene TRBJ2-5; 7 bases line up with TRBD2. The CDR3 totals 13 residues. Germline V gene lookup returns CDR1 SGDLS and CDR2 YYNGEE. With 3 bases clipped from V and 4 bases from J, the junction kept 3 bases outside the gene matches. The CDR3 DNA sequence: TGTGCCAGCAGCGGCGGGAGTCGAGAGACCCAGTACTTC. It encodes CASSGGSRETQYF.

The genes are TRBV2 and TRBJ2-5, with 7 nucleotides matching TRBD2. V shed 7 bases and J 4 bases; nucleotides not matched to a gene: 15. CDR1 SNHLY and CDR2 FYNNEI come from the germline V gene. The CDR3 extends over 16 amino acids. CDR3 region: CASTQSGTNPAETQYF. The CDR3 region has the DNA TGTGCCAGCACCCAAAGCGGGACGAACCCCGCAGAGACCCAGTACTTC.

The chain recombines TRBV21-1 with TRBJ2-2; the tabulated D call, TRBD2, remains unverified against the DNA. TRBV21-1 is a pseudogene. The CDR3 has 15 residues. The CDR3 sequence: CASSNRRGGSGELFF. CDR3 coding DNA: TGTGCCAGCAGCAATCGGAGGGGGGGATCCGGGGAGCTGTTTTTT.

The CDR3 nucleotides read TGTGCCAGCAGCGATGACAGGGGAGGGGACCTCTCCTACGAGCAGTACTTC. Amino acid sequence: CASSDDRGGDLSYEQYF. The chain couples TRBV7-8 to TRBJ2-7, with a possible D match to TRBD1 (8 bases). Deletions cut 5 bases from V and 0 bases from J, with 20 bases between. Germline V gene lookup returns CDR1 SGHVS and CDR2 FQNEAQ. The CDR3 loop spans 17 amino acids.

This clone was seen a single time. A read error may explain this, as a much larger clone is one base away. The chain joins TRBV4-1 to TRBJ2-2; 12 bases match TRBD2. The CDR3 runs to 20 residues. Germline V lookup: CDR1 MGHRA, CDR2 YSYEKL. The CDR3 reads CASSQVSLAGGFANTGELVF. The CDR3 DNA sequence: TGCGCCAGCAGCCAAGTCTCGCTAGCGGGAGGGTTCGCGAACACCGGGGAGCTGGTTTTT.

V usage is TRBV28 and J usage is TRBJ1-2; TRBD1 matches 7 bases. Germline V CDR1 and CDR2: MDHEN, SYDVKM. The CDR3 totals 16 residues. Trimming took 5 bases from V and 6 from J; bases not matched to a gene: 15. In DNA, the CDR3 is TGTGCCAGCAGTGGGGTGGTGAGGGGGCGCAGGAATGGCTACACCTTC. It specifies CASSGVVRGRRNGYTF.

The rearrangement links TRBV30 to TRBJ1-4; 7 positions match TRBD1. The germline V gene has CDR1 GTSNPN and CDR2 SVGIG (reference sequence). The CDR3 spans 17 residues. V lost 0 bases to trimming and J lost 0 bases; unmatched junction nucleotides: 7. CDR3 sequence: CAWSVPGQPSTNEKLFF. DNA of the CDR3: TGTGCCTGGAGTGTACCGGGACAGCCATCAACTAATGAAAAACTGTTTTTT.

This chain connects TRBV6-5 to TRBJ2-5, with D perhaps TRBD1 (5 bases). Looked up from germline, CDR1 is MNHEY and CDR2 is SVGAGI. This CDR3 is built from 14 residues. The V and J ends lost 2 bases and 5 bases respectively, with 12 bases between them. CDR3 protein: CASSYARVGETQYF. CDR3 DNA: TGTGCCAGCAGTTACGCCAGGGTGGGGGAGACCCAGTACTTC.

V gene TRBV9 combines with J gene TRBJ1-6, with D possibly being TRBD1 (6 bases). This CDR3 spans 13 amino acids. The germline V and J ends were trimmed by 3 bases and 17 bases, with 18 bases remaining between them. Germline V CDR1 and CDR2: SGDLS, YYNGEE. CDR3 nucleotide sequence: TGTGCCAGCAGCGAATCCTCCAGGGGCCAGATCCACTTT. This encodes CASSESSRGQIHF.

The CDR3: CASSQTTGGGGDTQYF. CDR3 in DNA: TGTGCCAGCAGCCAAACTACAGGGGGAGGTGGAGATACGCAGTATTTT. J is TRBJ2-3 and V is TRBV3-1 (or the pseudogene TRBV3-2), with 8 positions matching TRBD1. V trimming: 2 bases; J trimming: 5 bases; junction bases outside the gene matches: 9. In germline, CDR1 is LGHDT, CDR2 YNNKEL (reference sequence). The CDR3 loop spans 16 amino acids.

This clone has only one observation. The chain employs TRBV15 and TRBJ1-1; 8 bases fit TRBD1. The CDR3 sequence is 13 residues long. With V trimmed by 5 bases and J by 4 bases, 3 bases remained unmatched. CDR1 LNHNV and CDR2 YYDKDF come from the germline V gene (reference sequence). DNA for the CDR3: TGTGCCACCAGCCGGACAGGGAGCACTGAAGCTTTCTTT. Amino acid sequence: CATSRTGSTEAFF.

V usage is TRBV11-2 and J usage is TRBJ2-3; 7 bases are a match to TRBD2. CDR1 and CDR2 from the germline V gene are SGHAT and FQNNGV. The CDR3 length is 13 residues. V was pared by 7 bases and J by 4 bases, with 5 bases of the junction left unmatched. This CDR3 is CASMGGTADTQYF. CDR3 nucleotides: TGTGCCAGCATGGGAGGGACTGCAGATACGCAGTATTTT.

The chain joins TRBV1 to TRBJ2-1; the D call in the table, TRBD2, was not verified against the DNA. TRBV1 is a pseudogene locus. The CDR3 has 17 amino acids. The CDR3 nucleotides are TGCACCAGCAGCCAAGACGAACGGAGCGGAAGATACAATGAGCAGTTCTTC. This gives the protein CTSSQDERSGRYNEQFF.

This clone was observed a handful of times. The CDR3 region is CASSSRTRALETQYF. The CDR3 region has the DNA TGTGCCAGCAGCTCCCGGACTAGAGCCTTAGAGACCCAGTACTTC. The chain carries TRBV11-2 and TRBJ2-5, with 7 bases aligning to TRBD2. Germline CDR1 reads SGHAT; CDR2 reads FQNNGV. V shed 4 bases, J shed 4 bases, and the junction held 9 bases outside the gene matches. This CDR3 has 15 amino acids.

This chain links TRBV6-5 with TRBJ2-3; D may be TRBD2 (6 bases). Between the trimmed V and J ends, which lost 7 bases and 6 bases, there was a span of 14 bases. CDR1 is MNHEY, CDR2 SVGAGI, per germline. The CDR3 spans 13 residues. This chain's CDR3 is CASIGGTVDTQYF. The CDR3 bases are TGTGCCAGCATCGGAGGGACTGTCGATACGCAGTATTTT.

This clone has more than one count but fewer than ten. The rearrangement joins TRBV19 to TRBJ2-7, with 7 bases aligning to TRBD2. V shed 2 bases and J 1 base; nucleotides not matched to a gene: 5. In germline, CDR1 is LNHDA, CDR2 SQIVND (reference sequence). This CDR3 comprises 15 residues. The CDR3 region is CASSIKGLGSYEQYF. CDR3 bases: TGTGCCAGTAGTATAAAAGGACTAGGTTCCTACGAGCAGTACTTC.

DNA for the CDR3: TGCGCCAGCAGCTCCGGGCGACAGGGTTGGTCATCAGATACGCAGTATTTT. Translated, it gives CASSSGRQGWSSDTQYF. The chain couples TRBV5-1 to TRBJ2-3, with TRBD1 identical over 7 bases. Trimming took 3 bases from V and 4 from J; bases not matched to a gene: 14. Germline loops: CDR1 SGHRS, CDR2 YFSETQ. This CDR3 has 17 residues.

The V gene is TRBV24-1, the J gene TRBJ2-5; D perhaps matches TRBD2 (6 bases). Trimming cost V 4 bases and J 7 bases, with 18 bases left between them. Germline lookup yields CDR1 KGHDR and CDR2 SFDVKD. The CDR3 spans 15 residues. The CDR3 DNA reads TGTGCCACCAGTGACGACTCCGGGGGAATTGGGACCCAGTACTTC. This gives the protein CATSDDSGGIGTQYF.

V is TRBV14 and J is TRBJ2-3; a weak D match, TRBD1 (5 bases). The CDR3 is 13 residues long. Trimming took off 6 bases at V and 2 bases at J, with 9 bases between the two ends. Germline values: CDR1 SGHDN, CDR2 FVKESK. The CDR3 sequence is CASRRQSTDTQYF. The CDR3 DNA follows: TGTGCCAGCAGACGACAGTCCACAGATACGCAGTATTTT. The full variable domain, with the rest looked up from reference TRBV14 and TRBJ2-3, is EAGVTQFPSHSVIEKGQTVTLRCDPISGHDNLYWYRRVMGKEIKFLLHFVKESKQDESGMPNNRFLAERTGGTYSTLKVQPAELEDSGVYFCASRRQSTDTQYFGPGTRLTVL.